The 18 T cell receptor beta chains listed next were all sequenced from one sample in a study of early T cells in non-severe SARS-CoV-2 infection. TCRdb analysed the 5' RACE reads with MiXCR anew, one entry per CDR3 protein. The repertoire has 99,000 or so distinct CDR3 sequences, roughly 17% of them found once; the top ten carry about 1.3%. Sequencing was carried out using whole blood. These receptors were collected from an adult who was a healthcare worker with PCR-confirmed SARS-CoV-2 infection or an uninfected control (not recorded which).

This clonotype showed up just a few times. This rearrangement joins TRBV7-6 to TRBJ1-3; D is unresolved. Germline CDR1 reads SGHVS; CDR2 reads FNYEAQ. This CDR3 contains 15 residues. The ends were cut back, 4 bases at V and 0 bases at J, with 10 bases in the middle. For the CDR3, the DNA is TGTGCCAGCAGCTCCTATCAGAGCTCTGGAAACACCATATATTTT. It codes for CASSSYQSSGNTIYF.

V is TRBV27 and J is TRBJ1-3; TRBD1 matches 10 bases. The V and J ends lost 1 base and 4 bases, in that order; junction bases with no gene match: 7. The CDR3 totals 17 residues. Per germline, CDR1 MNHEY and CDR2 SMNVEV (reference sequence). CDR3 sequence (DNA): TGTGCCAGCAGTTTATTCCACGGGACAGGGGAAGGAAACACCATATATTTT. Its translation is CASSLFHGTGEGNTIYF.

The genes are TRBV29-1 and TRBJ2-5; D uncertain. The V gene's germline CDR1 is SQVTM and CDR2 ANQGSEA. Trimming stripped 6 bases from V and 5 bases from J, with 10 bases between. The CDR3 has 11 residues. CDR3 residues: CSVSEKETQYF. CDR3 DNA sequence: TGCAGCGTATCAGAGAAGGAGACCCAGTACTTC.

This chain joins TRBV19 and TRBJ1-1, with D unresolved. Germline V gene lookup returns CDR1 LNHDA and CDR2 SQIVND (reference sequence). CDR3 length: 11 amino acids. V lost 7 bases to trimming and J lost 7 bases, with 10 bases between them. The CDR3 bases are TGTGCCAGTATGGACGATCATGAAGCTTTCTTT. This codes for CASMDDHEAFF.

The V gene is TRBV20-1, the J gene TRBJ2-3; TRBD2 matches 11 bases. V shed 2 bases, J shed 3 bases, and the junction held 4 bases outside the gene matches. The CDR3 extends over 15 amino acids. Per the germline V gene, CDR1 is DFQATT and CDR2 is SNEGSKA (reference sequence). CDR3 DNA sequence: TGCAGTGCTAGAACTAGCGGGGGCGGGACAGATACGCAGTATTTT. This encodes CSARTSGGGTDTQYF.

This clonotype has at least ten counts. The chain combines TRBV11-3 with TRBJ2-1; D ambiguous. This CDR3 is 13 amino acids long. Germline-derived CDR1 and CDR2 are SGHNT and YENEEA. V lost 0 bases, J lost 7 bases, and 7 bases lay in between. CDR3 in amino acids: CASSLDEVNEQFF. CDR3 in DNA: TGTGCCAGCAGCTTAGACGAGGTGAATGAGCAGTTCTTC.

The chain joins TRBV6-1 to TRBJ2-7; 7 bases are shared with TRBD1. The trim removed 1 base at V and 3 bases at J, leaving 15 bases unmatched. CDR3 size: 18 residues. Germline V CDR1 and CDR2: MNHNS, SASEGT. This CDR3 reads CASSEGQGELGRSYEQYF. As DNA, the CDR3 is TGTGCCAGCAGTGAAGGACAGGGTGAACTCGGGCGGAGCTACGAGCAGTACTTC.

The CDR3: CASSFKTLSPLHF. In nucleotides, the CDR3 is TGTGCCAGCAGCTTTAAAACGCTTTCACCCCTCCACTTT. The V call is TRBV7-9, the J call TRBJ1-6; D not resolved. Germline V CDR1 and CDR2: SEHNR, FQNEAQ (reference sequence). The CDR3 has 13 amino acids. V gave up 3 bases and J gave up 9 bases, with 9 bases separating them.

This clonotype was picked up many times. V and J are TRBV28 and TRBJ2-7; D may be TRBD2 (5 bases). Germline lookup yields CDR1 MDHEN and CDR2 SYDVKM. Between the trimmed V and J ends, which lost 6 bases and 3 bases, there was a span of 9 bases. The CDR3 has 12 residues. CDR3 coding DNA: TGTGCCAGCAGCCGCGCGGGCTACGAGCAGTACTTC. It is translated as CASSRAGYEQYF. Together with reference TRBV28 and TRBJ2-7, the CDR3 gives the full variable domain: DVKVTQSSRYLVKRTGEKVFLECVQDMDHENMFWYRQDPGLGLRLIYFSYDVKMKEKGDIPEGYSVSREKKERFSLILESASTNQTSMYLCASSRAGYEQYFGPGTRLTVT.

V and J are TRBV6-2 or TRBV6-3 and TRBJ2-7; D perhaps matches TRBD2 (5 bases). The CDR3 spans 14 residues. Germline V CDR1 and CDR2: MNHEY, SVGEGT. Trimming left V 3 bases short and J 2 bases short, with 11 bases between. This chain's CDR3 is CASSYRLAAYEQYF. Here the CDR3 DNA reads TGTGCCAGCAGTTATAGGCTAGCAGCCTACGAGCAGTACTTC.

In this sample, this clonotype turned up a few times. The V gene is TRBV10-2, the J gene TRBJ1-5; a possible D gene is TRBD1 (5 bases). Germline values: CDR1 WSHSY, CDR2 SAAADI. CDR3 length equals 13 residues. V lost 8 bases to trimming and J lost 11 bases, with 19 bases between them. This CDR3 is CASGQGTSSSQHF. CDR3 nucleotides: TGCGCCAGCGGGCAGGGAACTTCCAGTTCCCAGCATTTT.

There are a few counts of this clonotype. The chain carries TRBV2 and TRBJ2-1; D not resolved. The germline gives CDR1 SNHLY, CDR2 FYNNEI. V was pared by 7 bases and J by 2 bases, with 12 bases between. This CDR3 has 14 residues. The CDR3 reads CASKGALTYNEQFF. In nucleotides, the CDR3 is TGTGCCAGCAAGGGCGCCCTTACCTACAATGAGCAGTTCTTC.

J is TRBJ2-1 and V is TRBV7-9, with D possibly called TRBD1 or TRBD2 (5 bases each). The V gene lost 4 bases and the J gene lost 4 bases, with 14 bases spanning the gap. CDR1 is SEHNR, CDR2 FQNEAQ, per germline (reference sequence). The CDR3 sequence is 15 residues long. For the CDR3, the DNA is TGTGCCAGCAGCTCCCGGGACGGACATTACAATGAGCAGTTCTTC. Translated: CASSSRDGHYNEQFF. The whole variable domain, remainder taken from reference TRBV7-9 and TRBJ2-1, is DTGVSQNPRHKITKRGQNVTFRCDPISEHNRLYWYRQTLGQGPEFLTYFQNEAQLEKSRLLSDRFSAERPKGSFSTLEIQRTEQGDSAMYLCASSSRDGHYNEQFFGPGTRLTVL.

This clonotype turned up a few times. The rearrangement uses TRBV12-3 or TRBV12-4 and TRBJ1-1, with TRBD1 matching 9 bases. J lost 11 bases, V lost 7 bases, and 11 bases had no gene match. The CDR3 loop spans 13 amino acids. CDR3 DNA sequence: TGTGCCAGCAAAAGGACAGGGGCGGTGGTGGCTTTCTTT. This sequence encodes CASKRTGAVVAFF.

This clonotype was seen only a few times. The V and J genes are TRBV7-2 and TRBJ2-7; D might be TRBD1 (6 bases). The length of the CDR3 is 17 residues. Germline values: CDR1 SGHTA, CDR2 FQGNSA. V lost 1 base to trimming and J lost 3 bases, with 19 bases between them. Written as DNA, the CDR3 is TGTGCCAGCAGCTTAGTCCAGGGGACCCCCCGCGTCTACGAGCAGTACTTC. Translation gives CASSLVQGTPRVYEQYF.

V usage is TRBV18 and J usage is TRBJ2-1; 7 positions agree with TRBD2. V shed 3 bases and J 7 bases; nucleotides not matched to a gene: 9. The CDR3 runs to 15 residues. The V gene's germline CDR1 is KGHSH and CDR2 LQKENI. CDR3 coding DNA: TGTGCCAGCTCACCCCCGGTTGGGGGGGGGAATGAGCAGTTCTTC. It codes for CASSPPVGGGNEQFF.

The rearrangement joins TRBV9 to TRBJ2-3; D may correspond to TRBD1 or TRBD2 (6 bases each). This CDR3 spans 14 amino acids. Trimming stripped 0 bases from V and 5 bases from J, with 10 bases between. Germline-derived CDR1 and CDR2 are SGDLS and YYNGEE. DNA of the CDR3: TGTGCCAGCAGCGTAGCGGAGGGGGAAGATACGCAGTATTTT. This sequence encodes CASSVAEGEDTQYF.

This clonotype has just a few counts. CDR3 DNA sequence: TGTGCCAGCAGTCCGGACAGGGTTGCCGAAAAACTGTTTTTT. It yields the protein CASSPDRVAEKLFF. The chain carries TRBV27 and TRBJ1-4; 8 bases align to TRBD1. This CDR3 is 14 amino acids long. V shed 5 bases, J shed 8 bases, and the junction held 7 bases outside the gene matches. CDR1 MNHEY and CDR2 SMNVEV come from the germline V gene (reference sequence).